The 31 T cell receptor beta chains given below trace back to one sample, sequenced in a study of shared clonotypes between healthy human individuals. Profiled with immunoSEQ multiplex PCR; TCRdb holds only in-frame clones, not every one. The sample lists about 1.1 million clones; more than 75% were seen once. Sample: memory CD4+ T cells from PBMCs. Stated subset: CD45RA-negative fraction. These receptors all stem from a man younger than 35 in good health. Some clones in this sample may be carry-over from other donors' samples.

The CDR3 DNA reads as TGTGCCAGCAGTGCGAAACAGGGGATTTACACAGATACGCAGTATTTT. As protein: CASSAKQGIYTDTQYF. V gene TRBV25-1 combines with J gene TRBJ2-3; 7 nucleotides line up with TRBD1. The CDR3 contains 16 residues. The germline V gene encodes CDR1 MGHDK and CDR2 SYGVNS. V trimming: 4 bases; J trimming: 2 bases; junction bases outside the gene matches: 9.

The chain couples TRBV11-3 to TRBJ2-5; TRBD1 might be the D (6 bases). V lost 5 bases, J lost 7 bases, and 17 bases lay in between. The length of the CDR3 is 14 residues. Germline CDR1 and CDR2: SGHNT and YENEEA. CDR3 coding DNA: TGTGCCAGCAGCCTGGGGGCAGCCTCCGGGACCCAGTACTTC. Translated, it gives CASSLGAASGTQYF.

The CDR3 protein is CASSADPNRAGRTEAFF. The CDR3 DNA reads as TGTGCCAGCAGCGCAGACCCAAACAGGGCCGGTAGGACTGAAGCTTTCTTT. The chain uses TRBV9 and TRBJ1-1; weak D call: TRBD1 (6 bases). V lost 3 bases, J lost 5 bases, and 23 bases lay in between. The CDR3 spans 17 residues. Per germline, CDR1 SGDLS and CDR2 YYNGEE.

This chain connects TRBV5-1 to TRBJ2-2, with D perhaps matching TRBD2 (5 bases). Germline V gives CDR1 SGHRS, CDR2 YFSETQ. The V gene lost 4 bases and the J gene lost 8 bases, with 15 bases spanning the gap. The CDR3 runs 14 residues. The CDR3 coding sequence is TGCGCCAGCAGCCCGTACGGGGTCAGGGGGGAGCTGTTTTTT. The encoded protein is CASSPYGVRGELFF.

This clone was seen a single time. The V call is TRBV7-9, the J call TRBJ1-3; a weak D match, TRBD1 (5 bases). The V end was cut by 1 base, the J end by 3 bases, with 13 bases between. The CDR3 spans 16 residues. In germline, CDR1 is SEHNR, CDR2 FQNEAQ (reference sequence). This CDR3 is CASSLGQGHDGNTIYF. The CDR3 DNA sequence: TGTGCCAGCAGCTTAGGTCAGGGCCACGATGGAAACACCATATATTTT.

This rearrangement joins TRBV11-2 to TRBJ2-7, with a tentative D call TRBD2 (5 bases). The V gene's germline CDR1 is SGHAT and CDR2 FQNNGV. The ends were cut back, 5 bases at V and 6 bases at J, with 17 bases in the middle. This CDR3 spans 14 amino acids. CDR3 region: CASSPHTGIGEQYF. The CDR3 region has the DNA TGTGCCAGCAGCCCACACACGGGGATAGGCGAGCAGTACTTC.

CDR3 DNA sequence: TGTGCCAGCAGTTTTGCAGGGGATTGGGGGGAGCTGTTTTTT. This sequence encodes CASSFAGDWGELFF. The rearrangement joins TRBV27 to TRBJ2-2, with D perhaps TRBD1 (6 bases). CDR1 and CDR2 from the germline V gene are MNHEY and SMNVEV (reference sequence). Trimming stripped 3 bases from V and 8 bases from J, with 13 bases between. CDR3 length: 14 residues.

V and J are TRBV28 and TRBJ1-3; perhaps TRBD1 as D (5 bases). Germline V gene lookup returns CDR1 MDHEN and CDR2 SYDVKM. Trimming removed 8 bases from V and 0 bases from J, with 17 bases in between. The CDR3 length is 16 residues. The CDR3 region is CASGPGDASSGNTIYF. The CDR3 nucleotides read TGTGCCAGCGGCCCCGGGGACGCTAGCTCTGGAAACACCATATATTTT.

V gene TRBV19 combines with J gene TRBJ2-7; 9 bases agree with TRBD1. Germline V gene sequence: CDR1 LNHDA, CDR2 SQIVND (reference sequence). The CDR3 is 15 residues long. V shed 6 bases, J shed 2 bases, and the junction held 8 bases outside the gene matches. The CDR3 is CASRYRDRAPYEQYF. The CDR3 bases are TGTGCCAGTAGGTACCGGGACAGGGCGCCCTACGAGCAGTACTTC.

With regard to this clone: This specimen includes other DNA sequences encoding the same CDR3. The chain carries TRBV12-5 and TRBJ1-1; D not resolved. With 6 bases removed from V and 4 bases from J, the gap between germline ends came to 12 bases. CDR1 and CDR2 (germline): LGHNT, FRNRAP. CDR3 length: 13 amino acids. The chain's CDR3 is CASGLTWGTEAFF. DNA of the CDR3: TGTGCTAGTGGCCTAACTTGGGGCACTGAAGCTTTCTTT.

The CDR3 spells CASSSFTGAKNIQYF. The CDR3 nucleotides read TGTGCCAGCAGTTCGTTTACTGGAGCCAAAAACATTCAGTACTTC. This chain uses TRBV28 with TRBJ2-4; no definite D call. The germline V gene encodes CDR1 MDHEN and CDR2 SYDVKM. V lost 4 bases and J lost 0, with 10 bases in between. This CDR3 has 15 residues.

V and J are TRBV7-8 and TRBJ2-7; possibly TRBD1 for D (5 bases). The ends were cut back, 5 bases at V and 6 bases at J, with 14 bases in the middle. The CDR3 is 13 amino acids. Germline V CDR1 and CDR2: SGHVS, FQNEAQ. CDR3 in DNA: TGTGCCAGCAGCCCCCGGCAGGGATCCGAGCAGTACTTC. It translates to CASSPRQGSEQYF.

This clone was found a few times. V usage is TRBV2 and J usage is TRBJ2-4; 7 bases are a match to TRBD2. The CDR3 length is 16 residues. Germline V CDR1 and CDR2: SNHLY, FYNNEI. The V and J ends lost 2 bases and 0 bases, in that order; junction bases with no gene match: 4. The CDR3 protein is CASSEREGLAKNIQYF. In DNA form, the CDR3 reads TGTGCCAGCAGTGAAAGGGAGGGTCTAGCCAAAAACATTCAGTACTTC.

The chain is built from TRBV19 and TRBJ2-7; possibly TRBD1 for D (5 bases). The V gene's germline CDR1 is LNHDA and CDR2 SQIVND (reference sequence). With 5 bases removed from V and 0 bases from J, the gap between germline ends came to 20 bases. The CDR3 has 17 amino acids. In nucleotides, the CDR3 is TGTGCCAGTAGTGACAGATACTCAGACCTAATCTCCTACGAGCAGTACTTC. Residues: CASSDRYSDLISYEQYF.

The chain couples TRBV19 to TRBJ1-5, with TRBD1 matching 9 bases. In germline, CDR1 is LNHDA, CDR2 SQIVND (reference sequence). This CDR3 comprises 16 residues. V shed 8 bases, J shed 5 bases, and the junction held 13 bases outside the gene matches. The CDR3 DNA sequence: TGTGCCAGTTCTCTTCCGGGACAGGGTGTCTATCAGCCCCAGCATTTT. Protein sequence: CASSLPGQGVYQPQHF.

This chain links TRBV9 with TRBJ2-5; 7 bases fit TRBD2. This CDR3 has 15 amino acids. The V gene end was trimmed by 0 bases and the J gene end by 4 bases; junction bases not matched to a gene: 6. CDR1 and CDR2 from the germline V gene are SGDLS and YYNGEE. CDR3 protein: CASSVGGSAGETQYF. Written as DNA, the CDR3 is TGTGCCAGCAGCGTAGGCGGGAGTGCGGGAGAGACCCAGTACTTC.

The rearrangement links TRBV5-1 to TRBJ2-3; 7 bases agree with TRBD2. The CDR3 runs 15 residues. The V gene end was trimmed by 2 bases and the J gene end by 4 bases; junction bases not matched to a gene: 7. Germline-derived CDR1 and CDR2 are SGHRS and YFSETQ. The CDR3 DNA sequence: TGCGCCAGCAGCTTAACTAGCGATGGACCAGATACGCAGTATTTT. Translated, it gives CASSLTSDGPDTQYF.

This clone has just a few counts. The chain recombines TRBV6-1 with TRBJ2-7; D may match TRBD1 or TRBD2 (5 bases each). Germline V gene lookup returns CDR1 MNHNS and CDR2 SASEGT. This CDR3 comprises 19 residues. With 0 bases removed from V and 0 bases from J, the gap between germline ends came to 21 bases. The CDR3 reads CASSEAHSWGSYYSYEQYF. As DNA, the CDR3 is TGTGCCAGCAGTGAAGCACACAGTTGGGGGTCTTATTACTCCTACGAGCAGTACTTC.

As DNA, the CDR3 is TGTGCCAGCAGCTTACCGCTCTTTTCTAATGAGCAGTTCTTC. Protein: CASSLPLFSNEQFF. The V and J genes are TRBV7-9 and TRBJ2-1; D not certain. V lost 2 bases, J lost 7 bases, and 12 bases lay in between. This CDR3 contains 14 residues. Germline CDR1 and CDR2: SEHNR and FQNEAQ (reference sequence).

The chain carries TRBV6-5 and TRBJ1-3; D unresolved. This CDR3 comprises 12 residues. Trimming removed 6 bases from V and 4 bases from J, with 7 bases in between. Germline V gives CDR1 MNHEY, CDR2 SVGAGI. CDR3 region: CASSLEGNTIYF. The CDR3 nucleotides are TGTGCCAGCAGCCTGGAAGGAAACACCATATATTTT.

CDR3 loop: CASSLGLLNTGELFF. CDR3 nucleotide sequence: TGTGCCAGCAGCTTAGGACTTCTGAACACCGGGGAGCTGTTTTTT. The rearrangement joins TRBV7-3 to TRBJ2-2, with D possibly being TRBD2 (5 bases). In germline, CDR1 is SGHTA, CDR2 FQGTGA. Deletions cut 2 bases from V and 1 base from J, with 8 bases between. The CDR3 runs 15 residues.

This chain uses TRBV6-6 with TRBJ1-1; D gene unclear. V dropped 5 bases and J dropped 4 bases, with 8 bases sitting between them. Germline lookup yields CDR1 MNHNY and CDR2 SVGAGI (reference sequence). The CDR3 has 12 residues. The CDR3 nucleotides are TGTGCCAGCAGTGGCCTCGGCACTGAAGCTTTCTTT. Translated, it gives CASSGLGTEAFF.

The chain is built from TRBV11-2 and TRBJ2-1, with D tentatively TRBD2 (5 bases). CDR1 SGHAT and CDR2 FQNNGV come from the germline V gene. The CDR3 contains 15 residues. Trimming left V 5 bases short and J 4 bases short, with 15 bases between. As DNA, the CDR3 is TGTGCCAGCAGCCAAATCAGCGGCCCTTACAATGAGCAGTTCTTC. This gives the protein CASSQISGPYNEQFF. Based on the CDR3 plus reference TRBV11-2 and TRBJ2-1, the full variable domain is EAGVAQSPRYKIIEKRQSVAFWCNPISGHATLYWYQQILGQGPKLLIQFQNNGVVDDSQLPKDRFSAERLKGVDSTLKIQPAKLEDSAVYLCASSQISGPYNEQFFGPGTRLTVL.

This clone was picked up a small number of times. The J gene is TRBJ2-2, the V gene TRBV9; 9 bases are a match to TRBD1. The V gene end was trimmed by 4 bases and the J gene end by 7 bases; junction bases not matched to a gene: 5. The CDR3 has 14 amino acids. CDR1 is SGDLS and CDR2 is YYNGEE in the germline V gene. The CDR3 is CASSLGQGVGELFF. CDR3 coding DNA: TGTGCCAGCAGCTTGGGACAGGGAGTCGGGGAGCTGTTTTTT.

This clone was detected only a few times. Other DNA sequences in this sample translate to the same CDR3. The chain is built from TRBV30 and TRBJ2-3; D may match TRBD1 or TRBD2 (6 bases each). The CDR3 has 14 residues. Germline values: CDR1 GTSNPN, CDR2 SVGIG (reference sequence). V was pared by 0 bases and J by 4 bases, with 11 bases between. The CDR3 is CAWSVGGSADTQYF. The CDR3 DNA follows: TGTGCCTGGAGTGTAGGGGGGAGCGCAGATACGCAGTATTTT. Variable domain in full (rest from reference TRBV30 and TRBJ2-3): SQTIHQWPATLVQPVGSPLSLECTVEGTSNPNLYWYRQAAGRGLQLLFYSVGIGQISSEVPQNLSASRPQDRQFILSSKKLLLSDSGFYLCAWSVGGSADTQYFGPGTRLTVL.

The chain combines TRBV11-2 with TRBJ2-7; 10 nucleotides align to TRBD2. CDR1 SGHAT and CDR2 FQNNGV come from the germline V gene. The CDR3 is made up of 15 amino acids. V lost 3 bases to trimming and J lost 2 bases; unmatched junction nucleotides: 4. CDR3 coding DNA: TGTGCCAGCAGCTTTTTAACTAGCGGGACCTACGAGCAGTACTTC. This codes for CASSFLTSGTYEQYF.

The genes are TRBV2 and TRBJ2-7, with D perhaps matching TRBD2 (6 bases). Per germline, CDR1 SNHLY and CDR2 FYNNEI. The V and J ends lost 7 bases and 3 bases respectively, with 16 bases between them. The CDR3 extends over 14 amino acids. The CDR3, as DNA: TGTGCCAGCACCCGGGCCTCGGGGGTCTACGAGCAGTACTTC. Protein sequence: CASTRASGVYEQYF.

J is TRBJ2-2 and V is TRBV6-1; 9 bases map to TRBD1. The V gene's germline CDR1 is MNHNS and CDR2 SASEGT. The CDR3 is 16 amino acids. J gave up 5 bases and V 4 bases, and 8 bases lay outside the gene matches. This chain's CDR3 is CASSGTSTGGTGELFF. CDR3 nucleotide sequence: TGTGCCAGCAGTGGAACTTCGACAGGGGGAACCGGGGAGCTGTTTTTT.

This clone was picked up many times. This sequence joins TRBV6-5 and TRBJ1-1; TRBD1 is a possible D gene (5 bases). The CDR3 is 16 residues long. Germline V gene lookup returns CDR1 MNHEY and CDR2 SVGAGI. Between the trimmed V and J ends, which lost 0 bases and 2 bases, there was a span of 13 bases. The CDR3 sequence is CASSYSPGRGNTEAFF. The CDR3 coding sequence is TGTGCCAGCAGTTACTCTCCGGGAAGGGGTAACACTGAAGCTTTCTTT.

This clone was detected once. The genes are TRBV2 and TRBJ2-1, with TRBD1 matching over 9 bases. Germline V lookup: CDR1 SNHLY, CDR2 FYNNEI. The J segment lost 16 bases and the V segment lost 6 bases, leaving 10 bases of the junction unmatched. The CDR3 spans 12 residues. In DNA form, the CDR3 reads TGTGCCAGCAGGACTAAGGACAGGGGTGTTTTCTTC. Residues: CASRTKDRGVFF. Full variable domain (outside the CDR3, taken from reference TRBV2 and TRBJ2-1): EPEVTQTPSHQVTQMGQEVILRCVPISNHLYFYWYRQILGQKVEFLVSFYNNEISEKSEIFDDQFSVERPDGSNFTLKIRSTKLEDSAMYFCASRTKDRGVFFGPGTRLTVL.

The chain carries TRBV15 and TRBJ1-5; D is possibly TRBD1 (6 bases). The V end was cut by 0 bases, the J end by 6 bases, with 15 bases between. The CDR3 extends over 16 amino acids. Germline CDR1 reads LNHNV; CDR2 reads YYDKDF (reference sequence). The DNA of the CDR3 is TGTGCCACCAGCAGAGATGCCTCCGAAGGGGGTCAGCCCCAGCATTTT. It specifies CATSRDASEGGQPQHF.